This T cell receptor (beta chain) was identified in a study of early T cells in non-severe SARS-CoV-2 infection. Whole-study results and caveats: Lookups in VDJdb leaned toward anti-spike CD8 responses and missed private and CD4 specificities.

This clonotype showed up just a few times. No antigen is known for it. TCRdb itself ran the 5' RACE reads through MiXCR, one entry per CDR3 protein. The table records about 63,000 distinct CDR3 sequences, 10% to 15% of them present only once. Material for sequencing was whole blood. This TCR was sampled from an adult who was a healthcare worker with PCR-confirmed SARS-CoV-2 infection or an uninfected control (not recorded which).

Here the CDR3 DNA reads TGTGCCAGCAGCTTGTGGGGCAATGAGCAGTTCTTC. Translated, it gives CASSLWGNEQFF. The rearrangement uses TRBV5-5 and TRBJ2-1; D is undetermined. The germline CDR1 and CDR2 sequences are SGHKS and YYEKEE (reference sequence). This CDR3 is 12 amino acids long. V gave up 1 base and J gave up 6 bases, with 5 bases separating them.